The 5 T cell receptor beta chains presented below share a single source sample, sequenced in a study of T cells in Graves' hyperthyroidism and ophthalmopathy (dated by TCRdb to 2018 to 2020). Receptor amplification or capture employed multiplex PCR. The run used an Illumina HiSeq 2000. Amplification of TCR beta CDR3 regions was carried out from RNA transcripts. The TCR CDR3 was subjected to a first round of RT-PCR using the HTBI primer set and the Qiagen OneStep RT-PCR kit. TCRdb itself trimmed the public reads at Q25 with fastp, ran MiXCR and retained productive beta chains. Every distinct CDR3 protein forms one entry, paired with its most common genes and DNA. The sample table shows some 570,000 distinct CDR3 sequences, and 17% are seen once. The ten largest account for around 17% of the sample. What was sequenced was blood. The receptor source for this set is a woman in her late teens or twenties with Graves' ophthalmopathy.

This clonotype was picked up a small number of times. The chain recombines TRBV29-1 with TRBJ2-3, with TRBD2 matching over 8 bases. CDR3 length equals 13 residues. Germline CDR1 SQVTM, CDR2 ANQGSEA. The V segment lost 6 bases and the J segment 5 bases; nucleotides outside the gene matches: 7. CDR3 sequence reads: CSVPGGSEDTQYF. CDR3 DNA: TGCAGCGTGCCGGGGGGGTCCGAAGATACGCAGTATTTT.

The chain recombines TRBV19 with TRBJ2-7, with TRBD2 matching 7 bases. Trimming removed 4 bases from V and 2 bases from J; junction bases left unmatched: 5. From germline, CDR1 is LNHDA and CDR2 SQIVND (reference sequence). The CDR3 totals 14 residues. CDR3 in DNA: TGTGCCAGTAGTAATGTCGGGGGGACCTACGAGCAGTACTTC. The encoded protein is CASSNVGGTYEQYF. Combining the CDR3 with reference TRBV19 and TRBJ2-7 gives the whole variable domain DGGITQSPKYLFRKEGQNVTLSCEQNLNHDAMYWYRQDPGQGLRLIYYSQIVNDFQKGDIAEGYSVSREKKESFPLTVTSAQKNPTAFYLCASSNVGGTYEQYFGPGTRLTVT.

Many counts were recorded for this clonotype. The gene calls are TRBV18 and TRBJ2-5; a possible D gene is TRBD2 (6 bases). Germline loops: CDR1 KGHSH, CDR2 LQKENI. This CDR3 spans 15 amino acids. Trimming took 3 bases from V and 0 from J, leaving 11 bases between them. The CDR3 DNA sequence: TGTGCCAGCTCACCCGAACGGACTAACCAAGAGACCCAGTACTTC. Translation gives CASSPERTNQETQYF.

The DNA for the CDR3 is TGCGCCAGCAGCTTGGCCGGGATGGGCACTGAAGCTTTCTTT. It specifies CASSLAGMGTEAFF. The chain is built from TRBV5-1 and TRBJ1-1; no clear D. The CDR3 has 14 amino acids. V shed 0 bases and J shed 4 bases, with 10 bases lying between them. Germline V gene data show CDR1 as SGHRS and CDR2 as YFSETQ. Together with reference TRBV5-1 and TRBJ1-1, the CDR3 gives the full variable domain: KAGVTQTPRYLIKTRGQQVTLSCSPISGHRSVSWYQQTPGQGLQFLFEYFSETQRNKGNFPGRFSGRQFSNSRSEMNVSTLELGDSALYLCASSLAGMGTEAFFGQGTRLTVV.

This clonotype was observed many times. This chain links TRBV28 with TRBJ1-5; a weak D match, TRBD1 (5 bases). The ends were cut back, 2 bases at V and 3 bases at J, with 14 bases in the middle. In germline, CDR1 is MDHEN, CDR2 SYDVKM. The CDR3 has 16 residues. DNA for the CDR3: TGTGCCAGCAGTTTACAGTATTGGGGGGACAATCAGCCCCAGCATTTT. Protein: CASSLQYWGDNQPQHF.